These 32 T cell receptor beta chains originate from one sample sequenced in a study of CD8 T cells in Susac syndrome. After extraction with the RNeasy kit, roughly 0.5 to 1 ug of the RNA was reverse transcribed using random hexamers. TCRdb ran MiXCR on the immunoSEQ multiplex PCR reads and lists one entry per CDR3 protein. The sample carries roughly 200,000 distinct CDR3 sequences, less than 95% recorded once. Specimen: CD4+ T cells from PBMCs. The receptors originated from a human donor in good health.

The chain recombines TRBV7-9 with TRBJ2-5; tentatively, D is TRBD2 (6 bases). Germline V lookup: CDR1 SEHNR, CDR2 FQNEAQ (reference sequence). V was clipped by 7 bases and J by 5 bases, with 20 bases between them. This CDR3 comprises 15 residues. In DNA, the CDR3 is TGTGCCAGCACCCCCCTCTCCGTGGGAGGCGAGACCCAGTACTTC. The encoded protein is CASTPLSVGGETQYF.

CDR3 DNA: TGCGCCAGCAGCTTGGAAGGACCCGACAATGAGCAGTTCTTC. It is translated as CASSLEGPDNEQFF. This chain joins TRBV5-1 and TRBJ2-1; D not resolved. CDR3 length: 14 residues. The germline gives CDR1 SGHRS, CDR2 YFSETQ. Trimming pared 0 bases from V and 5 bases from J, leaving 9 bases between.

The chain uses TRBV7-9 and TRBJ2-1; D gene uncertain. Trimming took off 5 bases at V and 6 bases at J, with 8 bases between the two ends. Germline-derived CDR1 and CDR2 are SEHNR and FQNEAQ (reference sequence). The CDR3 sequence is 12 residues long. The CDR3 DNA sequence: TGTGCCAGCAGCCTCAGAGTCAATGAGCAGTTCTTC. Amino acids: CASSLRVNEQFF. Complete variable domain (other parts from reference TRBV7-9 and TRBJ2-1): DTGVSQNPRHKITKRGQNVTFRCDPISEHNRLYWYRQTLGQGPEFLTYFQNEAQLEKSRLLSDRFSAERPKGSFSTLEIQRTEQGDSAMYLCASSLRVNEQFFGPGTRLTVL.

The chain employs TRBV24-1 and TRBJ1-2; D uncertain. Germline CDR1 KGHDR, CDR2 SFDVKD. V lost 4 bases to trimming and J lost 6 bases, with 17 bases between them. The CDR3 contains 15 residues. CDR3 nucleotides: TGTGCCACCAGTGACCCTAAGCGGGGAAGGGATGGCTACACCTTC. Its protein product is CATSDPKRGRDGYTF.

V and J are TRBV5-6 and TRBJ2-7; TRBD1 might be the D (6 bases). Germline V CDR1 and CDR2: SGHDT, YYEEEE. This CDR3 has 14 amino acids. V dropped 3 bases and J dropped 2 bases, with 12 bases sitting between them. The chain's CDR3 is CASSSGHETYEQYF. The CDR3 region has the DNA TGTGCCAGCAGCTCGGGACATGAGACCTACGAGCAGTACTTC.

CDR3 sequence: CASSLVAGMGETQYF. CDR3 nucleotides: TGCGCCAGCAGCTTGGTGGCGGGAATGGGAGAGACCCAGTACTTC. The chain couples TRBV5-1 to TRBJ2-5; possible D gene TRBD2, 6 bases. CDR3 length: 15 residues. Germline loops: CDR1 SGHRS, CDR2 YFSETQ. V was pared by 0 bases and J by 4 bases, with 13 bases between. Full variable domain (rest looked up from reference TRBV5-1 and TRBJ2-5): KAGVTQTPRYLIKTRGQQVTLSCSPISGHRSVSWYQQTPGQGLQFLFEYFSETQRNKGNFPGRFSGRQFSNSRSEMNVSTLELGDSALYLCASSLVAGMGETQYFGPGTRLLVL.

CDR3 protein: CASRRQLYQETQYF. As DNA, the CDR3 is TGTGCCAGCAGGAGACAGCTTTACCAAGAGACCCAGTACTTC. The genes are TRBV7-8 and TRBJ2-5; a weak D match, TRBD1 (5 bases). Trimming left V 6 bases short and J 0 bases short, with 11 bases between. CDR3 size: 14 residues. Germline CDR1 SGHVS, CDR2 FQNEAQ.

This chain links TRBV3-1 with TRBJ2-7; no clear D gene. CDR3 length: 13 residues. The V end lost 4 bases, the J end lost 2 bases, and 9 bases lay between the germline ends. The germline V gene has CDR1 LGHDT and CDR2 YNNKEL (reference sequence). CDR3 sequence (DNA): TGTGCCAGCAGCCCCGACACCACCTACGAGCAGTACTTC. Protein: CASSPDTTYEQYF.

The chain carries TRBV6-5 and TRBJ2-3; D gene uncertain. Trimming took 4 bases from V and 4 from J, leaving 12 bases between them. The germline CDR1 and CDR2 sequences are MNHEY and SVGAGI. The CDR3 is made up of 14 amino acids. CDR3 DNA: TGTGCCAGCAGTTCCCCCTTGCTCCCAGATACGCAGTATTTT. It specifies CASSSPLLPDTQYF.

This clonotype showed up just once. A read error may account for a junction end that differs from germline. V and J are TRBV12-3 or TRBV12-4 and TRBJ2-5; TRBD2 agrees at 10 bases. This CDR3 region has 11 residues. The CDR3 loop is CASSYGTSAHF. As DNA, the CDR3 is TGTGCCAGCAGTTACGGGACTAGCGCTCACTTC.

The chain carries TRBV20-1 and TRBJ2-6; perhaps TRBD2 as D (6 bases). V gave up 6 bases and J gave up 2 bases, with 8 bases separating them. CDR3 length equals 13 residues. Per germline, CDR1 DFQATT and CDR2 SNEGSKA (reference sequence). DNA of the CDR3: TGCAGTGCGGAGGGGACTGGGGCCAACGTCCTGACTTTC. Translated, it gives CSAEGTGANVLTF.

The chain is built from TRBV15 and TRBJ2-2, with unresolved D. Germline V gene lookup returns CDR1 LNHNV and CDR2 YYDKDF (reference sequence). The CDR3 is made up of 15 amino acids. V lost 0 bases to trimming and J lost 6 bases, with 11 bases between them. This CDR3 reads CATSRDGAVAGELFF. For the CDR3, the DNA is TGTGCCACCAGCAGAGATGGTGCGGTAGCCGGGGAGCTGTTTTTT.

In its sample, this clonotype was seen once. V usage is TRBV24-1 and J usage is TRBJ2-7; D remains unclear. This CDR3 has 14 residues. The germline CDR1 and CDR2 sequences are KGHDR and SFDVKD. V was trimmed by 4 bases and J by 5 bases, leaving 14 bases between them. The DNA for the CDR3 is TGTGCCACCAGTGACCCGAGAAGGACGAACGAGCAGTACTTC. It is translated as CATSDPRRTNEQYF.

The CDR3 coding sequence is TGCAGCGTTGAATCTGCAGGGATTGGCGGCTACACCTTC. Residues: CSVESAGIGGYTF. The rearrangement links TRBV29-1 to TRBJ1-2, with a weak D call TRBD1 (5 bases). V dropped 2 bases and J dropped 8 bases, with 15 bases sitting between them. The CDR3 runs to 13 residues. Germline lookup yields CDR1 SQVTM and CDR2 ANQGSEA.

The J gene is TRBJ2-2, the V gene TRBV30; D is undetermined. The CDR3 has 14 residues. Germline V gene lookup returns CDR1 GTSNPN and CDR2 SVGIG (reference sequence). Between the trimmed V and J ends, which lost 2 bases and 0 bases, there was a span of 7 bases. DNA for the CDR3: TGTGCCTGGAGTTTAATAGCGAACACCGGGGAGCTGTTTTTT. This gives the protein CAWSLIANTGELFF.

The chain links TRBV30 to TRBJ2-1; possible D gene TRBD1, 5 bases. The CDR3 runs to 12 residues. V was cut by 1 base and J by 11 bases, with 12 bases left in between. Per germline, CDR1 GTSNPN and CDR2 SVGIG (reference sequence). CDR3 sequence reads: CAWSGGSRKQFF. The CDR3 DNA follows: TGTGCCTGGAGTGGGGGCTCGAGGAAGCAGTTCTTC.

The chain couples TRBV4-3 to TRBJ1-1; no definite D call. V was pared by 3 bases and J by 4 bases, with 12 bases between. Germline V gives CDR1 LGHNA, CDR2 YSLEER. The CDR3 spans 14 residues. The CDR3 nucleotides read TGCGCCAGCAGCCACGGGAATGGCGGCACTGAAGCTTTCTTT. It encodes CASSHGNGGTEAFF.

This clonotype appeared a single time. The chain carries TRBV11-2 and TRBJ2-1; no reliable D call. The CDR3 is made up of 13 amino acids. Germline CDR1 is SGHAT and CDR2 is FQNNGV. V shed 0 bases and J shed 9 bases, with 9 bases lying between them. CDR3 nucleotides: TGTGCCAGCAGCTTAGAATCGCCCGCTGAGCAGTTCTTC. Residues: CASSLESPAEQFF.

The chain uses TRBV20-1 and TRBJ2-5; a weak D match, TRBD2 (5 bases). Germline V gene lookup returns CDR1 DFQATT and CDR2 SNEGSKA (reference sequence). V shed 6 bases and J shed 2 bases, with 16 bases lying between them. The CDR3 has 14 amino acids. CDR3 sequence (DNA): TGCAGTGCAGAGGCGGGCACCCAGCAAGAGACCCAGTACTTC. Translation: CSAEAGTQQETQYF.

The chain combines TRBV20-1 with TRBJ2-3; D perhaps matches TRBD2 (5 bases). The ends were cut back, 3 bases at V and 2 bases at J, with 12 bases in the middle. The CDR3 loop spans 14 amino acids. Per germline, CDR1 DFQATT and CDR2 SNEGSKA (reference sequence). CDR3 loop: CSASRGVATDTQYF. CDR3 in DNA: TGCAGTGCTAGTCGGGGTGTCGCCACAGATACGCAGTATTTT.

The V gene is TRBV12-3 or TRBV12-4, the J gene TRBJ2-3; D gene ambiguous. CDR3 length: 11 amino acids. The germline V and J ends were trimmed by 5 bases and 6 bases, with 6 bases remaining between them. CDR3 in amino acids: CASSGWDTQYF. CDR3 coding DNA: TGTGCCAGCAGTGGGTGGGATACGCAGTATTTT.

The chain uses TRBV9 and TRBJ2-7; D gene uncertain. CDR3 size: 14 residues. CDR1 and CDR2 from the germline V gene are SGDLS and YYNGEE. V was shortened by 1 base and J by 6 bases, with 14 bases between the two germline ends. The CDR3 loop reads CASSVRAELSEQYF. The CDR3 DNA follows: TGTGCCAGCAGCGTAAGGGCGGAGTTGAGCGAGCAGTACTTC.

This chain uses TRBV29-1 with TRBJ2-5, with 9 bases aligning to TRBD2. Germline V CDR1 and CDR2: SQVTM, ANQGSEA. This CDR3 is 13 amino acids long. Trimming took 7 bases from V and 1 from J; bases not matched to a gene: 4. Here the CDR3 DNA reads TGCAGCGGGGGGGGACTAGCCCAAGAGACCCAGTACTTC. Translation: CSGGGLAQETQYF.

The V and J genes are TRBV6-2 or TRBV6-3 and TRBJ2-1; tentatively, D is TRBD2 (6 bases). V lost 6 bases to trimming and J lost 7 bases, with 19 bases between them. Germline CDR1 and CDR2: MNHEY and SVGEGT. The CDR3 loop spans 15 amino acids. The CDR3 loop reads CASRDWGGGVNEQFF. The CDR3 nucleotides are TGTGCCAGCAGAGATTGGGGCGGAGGGGTTAATGAGCAGTTCTTC.

J is TRBJ1-5 and V is TRBV7-2; 8 positions agree with TRBD1. The CDR3 is 14 residues long. V trimming: 4 bases; J trimming: 6 bases; junction bases outside the gene matches: 5. Looked up from germline, CDR1 is SGHTA and CDR2 is FQGNSA. The DNA for the CDR3 is TGTGCCAGCAGCTCCCGACAGGGGAGTCAGCCCCAGCATTTT. Residues: CASSSRQGSQPQHF. The full variable domain, rest sourced from reference TRBV7-2 and TRBJ1-5, is GAGVSQSPSNKVTEKGKDVELRCDPISGHTALYWYRQSLGQGLEFLIYFQGNSAPDKSGLPSDRFSAERTGGSVSTLTIQRTQQEDSAVYLCASSSRQGSQPQHFGDGTRLSIL.

This clonotype has only one observation. The chain links TRBV23-1 to TRBJ1-5; TRBD1 matches 9 bases. TRBV23-1 is noted as an ORF with a role that remains uncertain. J gave up 4 bases and V 5 bases, and 9 bases lay outside the gene matches. The CDR3 covers 16 residues. CDR3 nucleotide sequence: TGCGCCAGCAGTGGAAGAAGACAGGGGGGAAATCAGCCCCAGCATTTT. Translated: CASSGRRQGGNQPQHF.

The chain combines TRBV30 with TRBJ2-3, with 7 bases that match TRBD2. The germline V gene encodes CDR1 GTSNPN and CDR2 SVGIG (reference sequence). This CDR3 is built from 13 residues. J gave up 3 bases and V 3 bases, and 3 bases lay outside the gene matches. The CDR3: CAWRRRETDTQYF. Here the CDR3 DNA reads TGTGCCTGGAGGCGGCGGGAGACAGATACGCAGTATTTT.

J is TRBJ2-2 and V is TRBV29-1; D assignment may be TRBD1 or TRBD2 (5 bases each). Trimming left V 6 bases short and J 3 bases short, with 14 bases between. The CDR3 has 14 residues. Per germline, CDR1 SQVTM and CDR2 ANQGSEA. The CDR3 reads CSVEGLGHTGELFF. The CDR3 DNA reads as TGCAGCGTAGAGGGGCTCGGACACACCGGGGAGCTGTTTTTT.

V is TRBV4-2 and J is TRBJ1-2, with TRBD1 identical over 10 bases. The V segment lost 4 bases and the J segment 6 bases; nucleotides outside the gene matches: 5. The CDR3 has 14 residues. Germline V gives CDR1 LGHNA, CDR2 YNFKEQ. The CDR3 nucleotides read TGTGCCAGCAGCCGCGGGACAGGGGTGAATGGCTACACCTTC. This translates into CASSRGTGVNGYTF.

The chain is built from TRBV30 and TRBJ1-5; D gene uncertain. The CDR3 loop spans 14 amino acids. The V gene lost 3 bases and the J gene lost 9 bases, with 18 bases spanning the gap. Per germline, CDR1 GTSNPN and CDR2 SVGIG (reference sequence). The CDR3 is CAWSQPNPLLPQHF. The CDR3 region has the DNA TGTGCCTGGAGCCAACCCAACCCCCTTTTGCCCCAGCATTTT.

V and J are TRBV3-1 and TRBJ2-7, with D perhaps matching TRBD2 (5 bases). Germline-derived CDR1 and CDR2 are LGHDT and YNNKEL (reference sequence). Between the trimmed V and J ends, which lost 6 bases and 6 bases, there was a span of 12 bases. This CDR3 contains 12 residues. The CDR3 sequence is CASSMRAGEQYF. In DNA, the CDR3 is TGTGCCAGCAGTATGAGGGCGGGCGAGCAGTACTTC.

The rearrangement joins TRBV29-1 to TRBJ2-1, with TRBD1 as a possible D gene (5 bases). This CDR3 region has 11 residues. CDR1 is SQVTM, CDR2 ANQGSEA, per germline. The V and J ends lost 5 bases and 10 bases respectively, with 12 bases between them. CDR3 coding DNA: TGCAGCGTTAAAATGGGGCCGGAGCAGTTCTTC. It encodes CSVKMGPEQFF.